The 5 T cell receptor beta chains in this list originate from one sample, sequenced in a study of human T cells and chemical hapten exposure. Described time point: patch test 2, 6 weeks after DPC sensitization. Treatment meaning: therapeutic diphenylcyclopropenone sensitization with weekly scalp DPC. MiXCR was run by TCRdb on the RACE reads, yielding one entry per CDR3 protein. Counted here are tens of thousands of distinct CDR3 sequences, about 6.3% occurring once; the ten biggest clones make up around 1.3%. Sequences were derived from whole blood, sampled in connection with sensitization to the hapten diphenylcyclopropenone (DPC). All receptors derive from a woman younger than 45 with alopecia areata. Some clones in this sample may be carry-over from other donors' samples.

A remark on this clonotype: At one boundary the junction diverges from the germline segment, which might be a read error. The rearrangement uses TRBV12-5 and TRBJ1-1; no firm D call. The CDR3 contains 12 residues. The germline CDR1 and CDR2 sequences are LGHNT and FRNRAP. This chain's CDR3 is CASGRSYTEASF. The CDR3 DNA sequence: TGTGCTAGTGGCCGTAGCTACACTGAAGCTTCCTTT.

This clonotype was picked up many times. The rearrangement links TRBV12-3 or TRBV12-4 to TRBJ2-2; tentative D call: TRBD1 (6 bases). V lost 3 bases to trimming and J lost 6 bases, with 14 bases between them. The CDR3 loop spans 15 amino acids. The CDR3 DNA reads TGTGCCAGCAGTTTCCCACAGGGAAAGGCCGGGGAGCTGTTTTTT. Translated, it gives CASSFPQGKAGELFF.

J is TRBJ1-2 and V is TRBV15; D not resolved. The CDR3 totals 11 residues. Trimming took off 6 bases at V and 4 bases at J, with 6 bases between the two ends. Germline CDR1 and CDR2: LNHNV and YYDKDF (reference sequence). The CDR3 loop reads CATSPGYGYTF. In nucleotides, the CDR3 is TGTGCCACCAGTCCCGGCTATGGCTACACCTTC.

CDR3 nucleotide sequence: TGTGCCAGCAGACCGGGAAAGGCTTCGACCCAGTACTTC. Its protein is CASRPGKASTQYF. V and J are TRBV11-2 and TRBJ2-5; D may be TRBD2 (5 bases). Trimming took 6 bases from V and 7 from J, leaving 15 bases between them. This CDR3 contains 13 residues. Germline V gene data show CDR1 as SGHAT and CDR2 as FQNNGV.

This clonotype was picked up a small number of times. The CDR3 protein is CASSLGLPAAYEQYF. CDR3 nucleotide sequence: TGTGCCAGCAGCCTGGGACTACCGGCGGCCTACGAGCAGTACTTC. The genes are TRBV3-1 and TRBJ2-7; 7 bases fit TRBD2. The ends lost 4 bases at V and 2 bases at J; junction bases unmatched: 8. Germline CDR1 reads LGHDT; CDR2 reads YNNKEL (reference sequence). CDR3 size: 15 residues.